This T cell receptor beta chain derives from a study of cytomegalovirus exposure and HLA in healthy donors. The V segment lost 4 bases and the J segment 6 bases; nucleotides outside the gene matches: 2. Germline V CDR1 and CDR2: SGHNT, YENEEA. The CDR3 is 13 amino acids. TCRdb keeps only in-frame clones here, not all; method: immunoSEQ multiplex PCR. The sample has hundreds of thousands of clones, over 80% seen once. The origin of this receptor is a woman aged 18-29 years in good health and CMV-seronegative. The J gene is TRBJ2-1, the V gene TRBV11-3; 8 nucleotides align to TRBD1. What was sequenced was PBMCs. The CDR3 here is CASSYDRGNEQFF. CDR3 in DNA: TGTGCCAGCAGCTACGACAGGGGCAATGAGCAGTTCTTC.